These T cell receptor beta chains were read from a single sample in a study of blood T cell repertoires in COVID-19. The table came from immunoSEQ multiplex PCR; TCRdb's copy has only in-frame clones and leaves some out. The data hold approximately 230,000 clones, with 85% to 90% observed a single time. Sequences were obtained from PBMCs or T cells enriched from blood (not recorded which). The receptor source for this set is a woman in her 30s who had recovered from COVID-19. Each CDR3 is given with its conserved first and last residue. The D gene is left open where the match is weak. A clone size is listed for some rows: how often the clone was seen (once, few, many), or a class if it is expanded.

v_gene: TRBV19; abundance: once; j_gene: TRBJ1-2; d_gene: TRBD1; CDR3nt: TGTGCCAGTAGTCACAGGGGGGAACTTAACTATGGCTACACCTTC; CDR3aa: CASSHRGELNYGYTF
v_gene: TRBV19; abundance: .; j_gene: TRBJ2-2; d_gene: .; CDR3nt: TGTGCCAGTATGATGTCCCTTACTCGGGGGGAGCTGTTTTTT; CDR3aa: CASMMSLTRGELFF
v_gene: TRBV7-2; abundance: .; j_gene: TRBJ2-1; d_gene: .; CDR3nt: TGTGCCAGCAGTCTATGGGGCTCGAACCGGAACAATGAGCAGTTCTTC; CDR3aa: CASSLWGSNRNNEQFF
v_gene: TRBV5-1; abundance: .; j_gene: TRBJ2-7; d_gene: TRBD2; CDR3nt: TGCGCCAGCAGCACCACTAGCGGGATTGCGTTAAACGAGCAGTACTTC; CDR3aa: CASSTTSGIALNEQYF
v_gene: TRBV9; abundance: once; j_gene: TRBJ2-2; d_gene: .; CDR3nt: TGTGCCAGCAGCGCTTTTAGAGGGGAGCTGTTTTTT; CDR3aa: CASSAFRGELFF
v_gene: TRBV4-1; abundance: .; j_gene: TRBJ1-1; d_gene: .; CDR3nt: TGCGCCAGCAGCCAAGATGCGGGGGCAGGGAGGGTCACTGAAGCTTTCTTT; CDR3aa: CASSQDAGAGRVTEAFF
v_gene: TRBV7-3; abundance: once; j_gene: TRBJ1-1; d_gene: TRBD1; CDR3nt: TGTGCCAGCAGCTCGGCAGGGGGCTTGACTGAAGCTTTCTTT; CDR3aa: CASSSAGGLTEAFF
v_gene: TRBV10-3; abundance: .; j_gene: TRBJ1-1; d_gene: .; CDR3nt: TGTGCCATCACTACCGGGACACTCACTGAAGCTTTCTTT; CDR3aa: CAITTGTLTEAFF
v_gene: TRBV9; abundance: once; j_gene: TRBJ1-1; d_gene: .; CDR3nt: TGTGCCAGCAGCGTATCCCAAAACACTGAAGCTTTCTTT; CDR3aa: CASSVSQNTEAFF
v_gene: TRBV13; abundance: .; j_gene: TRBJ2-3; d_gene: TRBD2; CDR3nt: TGTGCCAGCAGCTATAGGACTAGCGGGAGGGCCGGCACAGATACGCAGTATTTT; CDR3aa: CASSYRTSGRAGTDTQYF
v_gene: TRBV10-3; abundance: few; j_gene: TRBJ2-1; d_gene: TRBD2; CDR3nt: TGTGCCACACAGCGGGAAGGCGGCGATGAGCAGTTCTTC; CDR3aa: CATQREGGDEQFF
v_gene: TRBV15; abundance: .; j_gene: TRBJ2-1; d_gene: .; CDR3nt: TGTGCCACCAGCAGAGCGACAGCCCGCGAGGAGTTCTTC; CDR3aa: CATSRATAREEFF
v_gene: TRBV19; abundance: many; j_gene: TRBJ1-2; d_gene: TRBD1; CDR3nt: TGTGCCAGTAGTTTGGGACAGAACAACTATGGCTACACCTTC; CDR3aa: CASSLGQNNYGYTF
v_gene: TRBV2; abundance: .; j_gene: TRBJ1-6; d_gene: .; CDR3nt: TGTGCCAGCAGGAGGGGGTTGGGAAGTCTAAATTCACCCCTCCACTTT; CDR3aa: CASRRGLGSLNSPLHF
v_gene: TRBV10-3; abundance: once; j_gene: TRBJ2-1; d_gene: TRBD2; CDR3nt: TGTGCCACTGGGACTACGGCCTACAATGAGCAGTTCTTC; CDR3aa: CATGTTAYNEQFF
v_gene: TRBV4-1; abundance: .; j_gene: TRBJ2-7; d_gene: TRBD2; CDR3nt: TGCGCCAGCAGCCAAGAAGGCGGGAGGGCGAGTGAGCAGTACTTC; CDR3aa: CASSQEGGRASEQYF
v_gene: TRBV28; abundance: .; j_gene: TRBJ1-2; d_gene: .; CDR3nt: TGTGCCAGCACCCGGATGGGGGGGATAGGCTACACCTTC; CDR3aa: CASTRMGGIGYTF
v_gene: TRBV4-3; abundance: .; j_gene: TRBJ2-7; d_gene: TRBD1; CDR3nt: TGCGCCAGCAGCCAAGATAGGACAGGGGACTCCTACGAGCAGTACTTC; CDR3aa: CASSQDRTGDSYEQYF
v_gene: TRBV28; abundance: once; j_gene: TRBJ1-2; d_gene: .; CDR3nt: TGTGCCAGCGGACAGCCGCTCTATGGCTACACCTTC; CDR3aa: CASGQPLYGYTF
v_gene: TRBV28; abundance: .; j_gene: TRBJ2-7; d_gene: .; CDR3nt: TGTGCCAGCATAGACACCACCTACGAGCAGTACTTC; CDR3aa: CASIDTTYEQYF
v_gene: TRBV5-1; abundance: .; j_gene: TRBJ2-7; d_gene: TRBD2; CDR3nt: TGCGCCAGCAGCTTGATTCCGACTAGCGGAGCTCCCGAGCAGTACTTC; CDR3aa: CASSLIPTSGAPEQYF
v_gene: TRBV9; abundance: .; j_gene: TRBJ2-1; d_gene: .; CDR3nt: TGTGCCAGCAGCGTAGGCCCAGGGGAAAATGAGCAGTTCTTC; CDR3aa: CASSVGPGENEQFF
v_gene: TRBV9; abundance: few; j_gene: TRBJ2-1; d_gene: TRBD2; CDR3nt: TGTGCCAGCAGCGTACCACTAGCGGGAGTCTTCGATGAGCAGTTCTTC; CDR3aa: CASSVPLAGVFDEQFF
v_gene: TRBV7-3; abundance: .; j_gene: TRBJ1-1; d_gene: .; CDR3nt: TGTGCCAGCAGCCCCTCCCCGGGAGGGAACACTGAAGCTTTCTTT; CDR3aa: CASSPSPGGNTEAFF
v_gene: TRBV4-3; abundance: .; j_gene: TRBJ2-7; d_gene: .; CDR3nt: TGCGCCAGCAGCCCTGACGGCAGCGGAGCCTACGAGCAGTACTTC; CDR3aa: CASSPDGSGAYEQYF
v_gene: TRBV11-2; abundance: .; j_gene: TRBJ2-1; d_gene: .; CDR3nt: TGTGCCAGCAGCGGAAAGGCCTCCCTCGGGAATGAGCAGTTCTTC; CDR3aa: CASSGKASLGNEQFF
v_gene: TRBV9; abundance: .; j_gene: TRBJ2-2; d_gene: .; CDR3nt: TGTGCCAGCAGCACCCGGGGCTCAGGGGCCGGGGAGCTGTTTTTT; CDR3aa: CASSTRGSGAGELFF
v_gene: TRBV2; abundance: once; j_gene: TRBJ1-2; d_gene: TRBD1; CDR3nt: TGTGCCAGCGCCCCGGGACAGGGCTATGGCTACACCTTC; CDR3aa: CASAPGQGYGYTF